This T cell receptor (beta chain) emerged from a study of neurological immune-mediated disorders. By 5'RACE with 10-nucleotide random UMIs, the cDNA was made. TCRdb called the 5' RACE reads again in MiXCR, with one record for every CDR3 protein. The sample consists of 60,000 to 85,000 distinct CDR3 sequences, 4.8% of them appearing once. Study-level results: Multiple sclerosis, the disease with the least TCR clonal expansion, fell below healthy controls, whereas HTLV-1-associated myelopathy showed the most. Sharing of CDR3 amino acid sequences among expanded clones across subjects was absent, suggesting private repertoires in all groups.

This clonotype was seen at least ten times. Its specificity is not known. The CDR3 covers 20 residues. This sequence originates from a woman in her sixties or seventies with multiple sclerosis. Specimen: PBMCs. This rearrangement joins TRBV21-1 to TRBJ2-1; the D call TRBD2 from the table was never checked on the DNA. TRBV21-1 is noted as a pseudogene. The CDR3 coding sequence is TGTGCCAGCAGCACACCCCGCCTCCTCGTAGCGGGAGGGCCCCTCAATGAGCAGTTCTTC. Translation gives CASSTPRLLVAGGPLNEQFF.